This entry features one T cell receptor beta chain sequence. The antigen remains unidentified. This sample was taken from a study of relationships among human T cell subsets. Regarding the study as a whole: Over 55% of CD8+ cytotoxic sequences were in clones over 100 reads; regulatory and Th2 had few.

TCR alpha and beta CDR3s were amplified from mRNA by semiquantitative ARM-PCR. Tagged nested gene-specific primers were used first, then communal superprimers amplified exponentially. Via MiXCR, TCRdb re-called the multiplex PCR reads, giving one row per CDR3 protein. The table lists 10,000 to 15,000 distinct CDR3 sequences, 67% of them singletons. Th1 cells were collected as flow-through following bead selections for CD25, CD56 and CD294. Germline lookup yields CDR1 DFQATT and CDR2 SNEGSKA (reference sequence). This CDR3 contains 12 residues. The V gene is TRBV20-1, the J gene TRBJ2-7; D perhaps matches TRBD2 (8 bases). The origin of this receptor is a man aged 40-49 years in good health. What was sequenced was CD4+ Th1 cells sorted from blood. The CDR3 is CSVSGTDYEQYF. CDR3 in DNA: TGCAGCGTTAGCGGGACAGATTACGAGCAGTACTTC.